The 19 T cell receptor beta chains below come from one sample, sequenced in a study of CD8+ T cells in alopecia areata. The sequencing template was cDNA reverse transcribed from extracted RNA. The table came from immunoSEQ multiplex PCR; TCRdb's copy has only in-frame clones and leaves some out. The sample lists tens of thousands of clones, roughly 57% occurring once. This material consisted of CD8+ T cells sorted from blood, taken at week 0. Receptors originate from a human donor with alopecia areata.

The sample holds a few counts of this clone. The chain is built from TRBV7-9 and TRBJ2-5; 9 bases match TRBD2. V shed 5 bases and J 5 bases; nucleotides not matched to a gene: 21. The CDR3 is 19 residues long. Germline assignment: CDR1 SEHNR and CDR2 FQNEAQ (reference sequence). The CDR3 sequence: CASSRFRPSGVFSVETQYF. The CDR3 DNA sequence: TGTGCCAGCAGCCGTTTTAGGCCTAGCGGGGTTTTCTCGGTGGAGACCCAGTACTTC.

This sequence joins TRBV7-2 and TRBJ2-7; D gene ambiguous. CDR1 and CDR2 (germline): SGHTA, FQGNSA. V lost 3 bases and J 6 bases, leaving 15 bases between the germline ends. This CDR3 has 14 amino acids. CDR3 in amino acids: CASSLDAATVEQYF. The CDR3 coding sequence is TGTGCCAGCAGCTTGGACGCTGCGACCGTCGAGCAGTACTTC.

This chain uses TRBV7-3 with TRBJ2-1; D unresolved. CDR3 length: 16 amino acids. The V and J ends lost 2 bases and 2 bases respectively, with 13 bases between them. CDR1 is SGHTA and CDR2 is FQGTGA in the germline V gene. CDR3 in DNA: TGTGCCAGCAGCTTAGTAGCTTACTCAACCTACAATGAGCAGTTCTTC. This translates into CASSLVAYSTYNEQFF. Variable domain in full (rest from reference TRBV7-3 and TRBJ2-1): GAGVSQTPSNKVTEKGKYVELRCDPISGHTALYWYRQSLGQGPEFLIYFQGTGAADDSGLPNDRFFAVRPEGSVSTLKIQRTERGDSAVYLCASSLVAYSTYNEQFFGPGTRLTVL.

This chain uses TRBV6-6 with TRBJ1-1, with TRBD1 as a possible D gene (5 bases). V lost 0 bases, J lost 6 bases, and 11 bases lay in between. This CDR3 spans 14 amino acids. The germline gives CDR1 MNHNY, CDR2 SVGAGI (reference sequence). Here the CDR3 DNA reads TGTGCCAGCAGTTACTCGAAGGGGAGCTCTGAAGCTTTCTTT. As protein: CASSYSKGSSEAFF.

The table lists this clone with a few counts. CDR3 sequence reads: CASSLRRGSWGFGNSPLHF. In nucleotides, the CDR3 is TGTGCCAGCAGCTTACGCCGTGGATCATGGGGATTTGGTAATTCACCCCTCCACTTT. The chain has TRBV11-2 and TRBJ1-6; D uncertain. V lost 2 bases and J 6 bases, leaving 23 bases between the germline ends. CDR1 and CDR2 from the germline V gene are SGHAT and FQNNGV. The CDR3 covers 19 residues. The full variable domain, rest sourced from reference TRBV11-2 and TRBJ1-6, is EAGVAQSPRYKIIEKRQSVAFWCNPISGHATLYWYQQILGQGPKLLIQFQNNGVVDDSQLPKDRFSAERLKGVDSTLKIQPAKLEDSAVYLCASSLRRGSWGFGNSPLHFGNGTRLTVT.

Comment on this clone: The junction and the germline gene differ at one end; a read error may be behind it. The chain couples TRBV7-8 to TRBJ2-1, with D perhaps matching TRBD1 or TRBD2 (5 bases each). The CDR3 has 16 amino acids. Germline V gene lookup returns CDR1 SGHVS and CDR2 FQNEAQ. In DNA form, the CDR3 reads TGTGCCAGCAGCGTAACCGGGGCCTACTCCGACAATGAGCAGTTCTTC. Protein sequence: CASSVTGAYSDNEQFF. The whole variable domain, remainder taken from reference TRBV7-8 and TRBJ2-1, is GAGVSQSPRYKVAKRGQDVALRCDPISGHVSLFWYQQALGQGPEFLTYFQNEAQLDKSGLPSDRFFAERPEGSVSTLKIQRTQQEDSAVYLCASSVTGAYSDNEQFFGPGTRLTVL.

The genes are TRBV30 and TRBJ2-7; no definite D call. Germline V gene sequence: CDR1 GTSNPN, CDR2 SVGIG (reference sequence). With 1 base removed from V and 7 bases from J, the gap between germline ends came to 11 bases. The CDR3 runs 12 residues. For the CDR3, the DNA is TGTGCCTGGAGTGCGGCCTCTGAGGAGCAGTACTTC. Its protein product is CAWSAASEEQYF. Drawing the rest from reference TRBV30 and TRBJ2-7, the complete variable domain is SQTIHQWPATLVQPVGSPLSLECTVEGTSNPNLYWYRQAAGRGLQLLFYSVGIGQISSEVPQNLSASRPQDRQFILSSKKLLLSDSGFYLCAWSAASEEQYFGPGTRLTVT.

The chain has TRBV6-7 and TRBJ2-5; D is uncertain. TRBV6-7 is an open reading frame, and its role is uncertain. V gave up 5 bases and J gave up 5 bases, with 18 bases separating them. CDR3 length: 15 residues. The CDR3 nucleotides are TGTGCCAGCAGTGACAAATCGGGTAGGGCGGAGACCCAGTACTTC. Translation: CASSDKSGRAETQYF.

This chain links TRBV7-9 with TRBJ1-1; the D gene is possibly TRBD1 (6 bases). Germline CDR1 reads SEHNR; CDR2 reads FQNEAQ (reference sequence). This CDR3 is built from 12 residues. The V gene lost 3 bases and the J gene lost 10 bases, with 12 bases spanning the gap. DNA for the CDR3: TGTGCCAGCAGCTTGGGACAACGGGTAGCTTTCTTT. It yields the protein CASSLGQRVAFF.

The V gene is TRBV7-9, the J gene TRBJ2-7; D gene uncertain. The ends were cut back, 5 bases at V and 6 bases at J, with 14 bases in the middle. Per germline, CDR1 SEHNR and CDR2 FQNEAQ (reference sequence). The CDR3 loop spans 13 amino acids. The CDR3 spells CASSPSGPSEQYF. CDR3 coding DNA: TGTGCCAGCAGCCCTTCTGGCCCGAGCGAGCAGTACTTC.

This chain joins TRBV27 and TRBJ1-5; 7 bases fit TRBD1. Germline CDR1 MNHEY, CDR2 SMNVEV (reference sequence). The CDR3 extends over 15 amino acids. J gave up 2 bases and V 5 bases, and 6 bases lay outside the gene matches. The CDR3 spells CASSAGTAGNQPQHF. CDR3 nucleotides: TGTGCCAGCAGTGCAGGGACAGCGGGCAATCAGCCCCAGCATTTT.

This clone was picked up a small number of times. This chain uses TRBV5-1 with TRBJ2-1, with D tentatively TRBD2 (5 bases). The ends were cut back, 4 bases at V and 2 bases at J, with 13 bases in the middle. The CDR3 is made up of 15 amino acids. The germline V gene has CDR1 SGHRS and CDR2 YFSETQ. DNA for the CDR3: TGCGCCAGCAGCCCGAATAGAGGGCCCTACAATGAGCAGTTCTTC. Translation gives CASSPNRGPYNEQFF.

The V and J genes are TRBV5-4 and TRBJ1-1; D gene uncertain. Trimming removed 4 bases from V and 2 bases from J, with 9 bases in between. The V gene's germline CDR1 is SGHNT and CDR2 YYREEE (reference sequence). The CDR3 contains 13 residues. CDR3 nucleotide sequence: TGTGCCAGCAGCGCTGCACCTAACACTGAAGCTTTCTTT. It is translated as CASSAAPNTEAFF. Full variable domain (outside the CDR3, taken from reference TRBV5-4 and TRBJ1-1): ETGVTQSPTHLIKTRGQQVTLRCSSQSGHNTVSWYQQALGQGPQFIFQYYREEENGRGNFPPRFSGLQFPNYSSELNVNALELDDSALYLCASSAAPNTEAFFGQGTRLTVV.

The genes are TRBV9 and TRBJ2-3, with 7 bases matching TRBD1. Per germline, CDR1 SGDLS and CDR2 YYNGEE. V lost 1 base, J lost 3 bases, and 8 bases stayed unmatched. This CDR3 is 16 amino acids long. CDR3: CASSVHPTGETDTQYF. In DNA, the CDR3 is TGTGCCAGCAGCGTACACCCCACAGGGGAGACAGATACGCAGTATTTT.

This chain links TRBV29-1 with TRBJ2-1, with D uncertain. Germline CDR1 reads SQVTM; CDR2 reads ANQGSEA. This CDR3 region has 13 residues. Trimming pared 2 bases from V and 3 bases from J, leaving 8 bases between. The CDR3 DNA reads TGCAGCGTTGAAACAGTTATCTACAATGAGCAGTTCTTC. It yields the protein CSVETVIYNEQFF.

This clone has only one observation. The chain is built from TRBV7-2 and TRBJ2-7; possibly TRBD2 for D (5 bases). This CDR3 is built from 15 residues. Looked up from germline, CDR1 is SGHTA and CDR2 is FQGNSA. V lost 3 bases, J lost 2 bases, and 14 bases lay in between. CDR3 in amino acids: CASSFIGNRPYEQYF. The DNA of the CDR3 is TGTGCCAGCAGCTTTATCGGGAACAGACCCTACGAGCAGTACTTC.

V gene TRBV4-1 combines with J gene TRBJ2-2, with 9 bases aligning to TRBD1. Unmatched junction bases numbered 13, after V lost 8 bases and J lost 9 bases. The CDR3 length is 15 residues. CDR1 is MGHRA and CDR2 is YSYEKL in the germline V gene. The CDR3 here is CASLTTGTGSRELFF. The CDR3 DNA reads as TGCGCCAGCCTAACGACCGGGACAGGGTCCAGGGAGCTGTTTTTT.

The chain combines TRBV29-1 with TRBJ2-1; D gene ambiguous. The V end lost 1 base, the J end lost 8 bases, and 15 bases lay between the germline ends. Germline V CDR1 and CDR2: SQVTM, ANQGSEA. This CDR3 comprises 14 residues. For the CDR3, the DNA is TGCAGCGTTGAAGGAAAGACCACCGGCGATGAGCAGTTCTTC. Translated, it gives CSVEGKTTGDEQFF.

V is TRBV29-1 and J is TRBJ2-2; possible D gene TRBD1, 5 bases. CDR3 length: 13 residues. Deletions cut 6 bases from V and 1 base from J, with 9 bases between. Germline loops: CDR1 SQVTM, CDR2 ANQGSEA. CDR3 protein: CSVLGQNTGELFF. DNA for the CDR3: TGCAGCGTCCTCGGACAGAACACCGGGGAGCTGTTTTTT.